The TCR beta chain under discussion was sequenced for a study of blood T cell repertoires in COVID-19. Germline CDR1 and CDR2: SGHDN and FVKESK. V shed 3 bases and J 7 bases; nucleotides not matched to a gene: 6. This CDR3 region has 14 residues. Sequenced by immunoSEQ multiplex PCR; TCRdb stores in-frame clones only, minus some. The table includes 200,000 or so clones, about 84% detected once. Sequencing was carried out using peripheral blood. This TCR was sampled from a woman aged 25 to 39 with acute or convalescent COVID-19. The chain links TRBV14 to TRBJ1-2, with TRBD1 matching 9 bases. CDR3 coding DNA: TGTGCCAGCAGCCAGGGACAGGGCTTCGTTGGCTACACCTTC. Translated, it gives CASSQGQGFVGYTF.